This passage covers 6 T cell receptor beta chains from one sample sequenced in a study of blood T cell repertoires in COVID-19. The assay was immunoSEQ multiplex PCR, and TCRdb's table has in-frame clones only and misses some. The sample includes hundreds of thousands of clones, approximately 91% of them seen just once. The specimen sequenced was PBMCs or T cells enriched from blood (not recorded which). These receptors all stem from a man aged 55 to 69 who had recovered from COVID-19.

The rearrangement links TRBV7-9 to TRBJ1-4; D remains unclear. Germline loops: CDR1 SEHNR, CDR2 FQNEAQ (reference sequence). Trimming shortened V by 1 base and J by 6 bases, and 12 bases separated the two germline ends. This CDR3 has 15 residues. CDR3 region: CASSLGSTLDEKLFF. Written as DNA, the CDR3 is TGTGCCAGCAGCTTAGGGTCCACACTAGATGAAAAACTGTTTTTT.

The chain recombines TRBV5-1 with TRBJ2-2, with 10 nucleotides matching TRBD2. The CDR3 has 17 residues. CDR1 and CDR2 from the germline V gene are SGHRS and YFSETQ. With V trimmed by 4 bases and J by 1 base, 7 bases remained unmatched. The CDR3 region is CASSPRTSGGNTGELFF. CDR3 nucleotides: TGCGCCAGCAGCCCAAGGACTAGCGGAGGGAACACCGGGGAGCTGTTTTTT.

This clone was detected only once. The chain carries TRBV14 and TRBJ2-3; possible D gene TRBD2, 6 bases. The CDR3 contains 14 residues. Between the trimmed V and J ends, which lost 0 bases and 5 bases, there was a span of 9 bases. The germline V gene has CDR1 SGHDN and CDR2 FVKESK. CDR3 DNA sequence: TGTGCCAGCAGCCAAGATCGGGGGATAGATACGCAGTATTTT. Translated: CASSQDRGIDTQYF.

The J gene is TRBJ1-6, the V gene TRBV27, with D unclear. The CDR3 runs 15 residues. Germline CDR1 MNHEY, CDR2 SMNVEV (reference sequence). V lost 7 bases, J lost 0 bases, and 10 bases lay in between. CDR3 bases: TGTGCCAGCAAAGTACAGAGCTCCTATAATTCACCCCTCCACTTT. This codes for CASKVQSSYNSPLHF.

The chain joins TRBV18 to TRBJ1-1; the D is unclear. This CDR3 has 15 amino acids. Germline CDR1 is KGHSH and CDR2 is LQKENI. Trimming removed 2 bases from V and 0 bases from J, with 10 bases in between. The CDR3 DNA sequence: TGTGCCAGCTCACCATTGGCAGGCTTGAACACTGAAGCTTTCTTT. As protein: CASSPLAGLNTEAFF.

The chain couples TRBV5-4 to TRBJ2-7; D gene ambiguous. CDR3 length: 13 residues. Per germline, CDR1 SGHNT and CDR2 YYREEE (reference sequence). Deletions cut 2 bases from V and 7 bases from J, with 13 bases between. The CDR3 region is CASSFLPGGEQYF. The CDR3 nucleotides are TGTGCCAGCAGCTTCCTTCCGGGTGGGGAGCAGTACTTC.